The 12 T cell receptor beta chains given below trace back to one sample, sequenced in a study of molecular identifiers for immune sequencing clone quantification (dated 2018 in TCRdb). Library construction relied on PCR. Sequencing relied on an Illumina HiSeq 4000. TCRdb trimmed the raw reads at Q25, called clones with MiXCR and kept productive beta chains. Each entry is one CDR3 protein sequence, shown with its most common DNA and genes. Recorded for this sample are about 640,000 distinct CDR3 sequences; just under 20% of them occurred a single time. The ten largest clones add up to around 0.86% of the sample. What was sequenced was naive CD8+ T cells from blood, with Jurkat cell RNA spiked in. The cell subset or site label on this specimen signifies: FACS-sorted CD8+CD4-CCR7+CD45RA+ naive T cells. These receptors all come from a human donor in good health. Some libraries in this study had Jurkat cell RNA spiked in.

V gene TRBV6-5 combines with J gene TRBJ2-7; TRBD1 is a possible D gene (6 bases). CDR1 is MNHEY, CDR2 SVGAGI, per germline. There are 16 residues in the CDR3. Trimming cost V 0 bases and J 3 bases, with 15 bases left between them. CDR3 bases: TGTGCCAGCAGTTACTCTAGTTTCAACAGGGACTACGAGCAGTACTTC. This translates into CASSYSSFNRDYEQYF.

This clonotype appeared many times. The rearrangement uses TRBV3-1 and TRBJ2-1; D not certain. From germline, CDR1 is LGHDT and CDR2 YNNKEL (reference sequence). Trimming removed 4 bases from V and 7 bases from J, with 11 bases in between. There are 13 residues in the CDR3. CDR3 region: CASSPERSNEQFF. The CDR3 coding sequence is TGTGCCAGCAGCCCGGAACGATCTAATGAGCAGTTCTTC.

This clonotype was detected ten times or more. CDR3 region: CASSPGDTDTQYF. CDR3 DNA: TGTGCCAGCAGTCCAGGGGACACAGATACGCAGTATTTT. J is TRBJ2-3 and V is TRBV6-6, with D tentatively TRBD1 (6 bases). CDR3 size: 13 residues. CDR1 and CDR2 (germline): MNHNY, SVGAGI (reference sequence). V dropped 5 bases and J dropped 2 bases, with 8 bases sitting between them.

This clonotype appeared many times. This chain connects TRBV6-6 to TRBJ1-2, with 8 bases fitting TRBD1. The germline CDR1 and CDR2 sequences are MNHNY and SVGAGI (reference sequence). This CDR3 has 15 residues. V shed 8 bases, J shed 2 bases, and the junction held 10 bases outside the gene matches. DNA for the CDR3: TGTGCCAGCCTCTCCCGGACAGGGACAAACTATGGCTACACCTTC. Encoded protein: CASLSRTGTNYGYTF.

DNA of the CDR3: TGTGCCAGCAGTGAAGTACGGCAACGCCCAAACTATGGCTACACCTTC. It codes for CASSEVRQRPNYGYTF. V usage is TRBV2 and J usage is TRBJ1-2, with D hard to call. V was clipped by 1 base and J by 2 bases, with 14 bases between them. This CDR3 comprises 16 residues. Germline CDR1 SNHLY, CDR2 FYNNEI.

This clonotype was seen at least ten times. The chain combines TRBV19 with TRBJ2-2; TRBD1 matches at 8 bases. This CDR3 is 17 amino acids long. Germline values: CDR1 LNHDA, CDR2 SQIVND (reference sequence). V gave up 10 bases and J gave up 4 bases; unmatched junction bases: 17. CDR3 sequence (DNA): TGTGCCACCACCCAGGACAGGGTGGGCATGGGCACCGGGGAGCTGTTTTTT. Protein sequence: CATTQDRVGMGTGELFF.

This clonotype was recorded at least ten times. The rearrangement links TRBV9 to TRBJ1-1; unclear D gene. The CDR3 consists of 13 residues. The germline CDR1 and CDR2 sequences are SGDLS and YYNGEE. Trimming left V 2 bases short and J 1 base short, with 6 bases between. In nucleotides, the CDR3 is TGTGCCAGCAGCGTCACATCGAACACTGAAGCTTTCTTT. This codes for CASSVTSNTEAFF.

The chain recombines TRBV20-1 with TRBJ1-6; maybe TRBD1 (5 bases). Germline CDR1 reads DFQATT; CDR2 reads SNEGSKA (reference sequence). The V end lost 0 bases, the J end lost 6 bases, and 15 bases lay between the germline ends. The CDR3 extends over 16 amino acids. The CDR3 DNA reads TGCAGTGCTAGAGACCACGGGCAGGGTGGTAATTCACCCCTCCACTTT. It encodes CSARDHGQGGNSPLHF.

In this sample, this clonotype turned up many times. CDR3 protein: CSATSGASTDTQYF. In DNA form, the CDR3 reads TGCAGTGCTACTAGCGGGGCTAGCACAGATACGCAGTATTTT. This chain uses TRBV20-1 with TRBJ2-3; 9 nucleotides line up with TRBD2. Germline V lookup: CDR1 DFQATT, CDR2 SNEGSKA (reference sequence). The CDR3 loop spans 14 amino acids. With 4 bases clipped from V and 0 bases from J, the junction kept 2 bases outside the gene matches.

This clonotype was detected ten times or more. CDR3 in DNA: TGTGCCAGCAGCGAAGGCTGGGCTAGCGGATTCTACGAGCAGTACTTC. It yields the protein CASSEGWASGFYEQYF. The V and J genes are TRBV7-2 and TRBJ2-7; 7 positions match TRBD2. Germline CDR1 is SGHTA and CDR2 is FQGNSA. The CDR3 spans 16 residues. The V and J ends lost 5 bases and 3 bases, in that order; junction bases with no gene match: 13.

This clonotype was seen many times. CDR3 sequence: CASSQPAGTSGRADTQYF. The CDR3 bases are TGTGCCAGCAGCCAACCCGCCGGGACTAGCGGGAGGGCAGATACGCAGTATTTT. The chain links TRBV7-9 to TRBJ2-3, with 16 bases matching TRBD2. This CDR3 has 18 amino acids. The germline CDR1 and CDR2 sequences are SEHNR and FQNEAQ (reference sequence). V shed 5 bases, J shed 4 bases, and the junction held 9 bases outside the gene matches.

This clonotype was seen repeatedly, ten times or more. The chain joins TRBV7-6 to TRBJ2-3, with 8 bases aligning to TRBD1. The CDR3 covers 14 residues. The junction had 5 bases not matched to a gene; V was cut back by 3 bases and J by 6 bases. Per the germline V gene, CDR1 is SGHVS and CDR2 is FNYEAQ. The CDR3 region has the DNA TGTGCCAGCAGCTTGGCAGGGGGCGTGGATACGCAGTATTTT. As protein: CASSLAGGVDTQYF. Together with reference TRBV7-6 and TRBJ2-3, the CDR3 gives the full variable domain: GAGVSQSPRYKVTKRGQDVALRCDPISGHVSLYWYRQALGQGPEFLTYFNYEAQQDKSGLPNDRFSAERPEGSISTLTIQRTEQRDSAMYRCASSLAGGVDTQYFGPGTRLTVL.